A single sample gave rise to the 26 T cell receptor beta chains below, sequenced in a study of T cell repertoires in cytomegalovirus infection. TCRdb reanalysed the reads using MiXCR and keeps one entry per CDR3 protein. The table lists 450,000 to 600,000 distinct CDR3 sequences, around 35% of them singletons. Their cognate antigens are unknown. Sequencing used cultured PBMCs, obtained from culture after CMV antigen stimulation. Receptor source: a human donor in good health (CMV status not recorded). Some clones in this sample may be carry-over from other donors' samples.

The rearrangement joins TRBV29-1 to TRBJ2-2; D might be TRBD1 (5 bases). V was trimmed by 7 bases and J by 2 bases, leaving 8 bases between them. Germline loops: CDR1 SQVTM, CDR2 ANQGSEA. This CDR3 contains 12 residues. DNA of the CDR3: TGCAGCGGGACACTCAACACCGGGGAGCTGTTTTTT. Translation gives CSGTLNTGELFF.

A few counts support this clonotype. The rearrangement joins TRBV7-9 to TRBJ2-5; unclear D gene. This CDR3 has 13 residues. V lost 2 bases and J 5 bases, leaving 9 bases between the germline ends. Germline V gene data show CDR1 as SEHNR and CDR2 as FQNEAQ (reference sequence). The CDR3 loop is CASSLTKPETQYF. In DNA, the CDR3 is TGTGCCAGCAGCTTAACTAAGCCGGAGACCCAGTACTTC.

This clonotype has a count of ten or more. The genes are TRBV7-8 and TRBJ2-7, with D possibly being TRBD2 (6 bases). CDR3 length: 14 residues. Germline loops: CDR1 SGHVS, CDR2 FQNEAQ. The ends were cut back, 3 bases at V and 2 bases at J, with 11 bases in the middle. The chain's CDR3 is CASSLSSGTYEQYV. For the CDR3, the DNA is TGTGCCAGCAGCTTGAGTAGCGGAACCTACGAGCAGTACGTC.

This clonotype has more than one count but fewer than ten. The chain recombines TRBV6-2 or TRBV6-3 with TRBJ2-1, with D perhaps TRBD1 (6 bases). Germline-derived CDR1 and CDR2 are MNHEY and SVGEGT. Trimming shortened V by 6 bases and J by 4 bases, and 22 bases separated the two germline ends. This CDR3 comprises 17 residues. The CDR3 is CASSLQTGPALYNEQFF. Written as DNA, the CDR3 is TGTGCCAGCAGCCTTCAAACAGGGCCCGCTCTATACAATGAGCAGTTCTTC.

The rearrangement uses TRBV2 and TRBJ2-4; TRBD2 is a possible D gene (7 bases). The germline V and J ends were trimmed by 2 bases and 6 bases, with 14 bases remaining between them. Per germline, CDR1 SNHLY and CDR2 FYNNEI. The length of the CDR3 is 15 residues. The CDR3 DNA is TGTGCCAGCAGTGAAAGGGGGGAGGGGCTAAACATTCAGTACTTC. Protein product: CASSERGEGLNIQYF.

Only one count was recorded for this clonotype. This chain connects TRBV6-1 to TRBJ2-2, with 12 bases identical to TRBD2. Losses at the gene ends were 7 bases for V and 6 bases for J; bases not matched to a gene: 6. The CDR3 length is 15 residues. The germline V gene has CDR1 MNHNS and CDR2 SASEGT. CDR3 protein: CASTYTSGRPGELFF. The CDR3 coding sequence is TGTGCCAGCACGTACACTAGCGGGAGGCCCGGGGAGCTGTTTTTT.

V and J are TRBV28 and TRBJ2-5; the D gene is possibly TRBD1 (6 bases). The length of the CDR3 is 17 residues. Germline-derived CDR1 and CDR2 are MDHEN and SYDVKM. Trimming cost V 2 bases and J 2 bases, with 18 bases left between them. CDR3 sequence (DNA): TGTGCCAGCAGTTTAAGTCTAGGGCAGGGGATACAAGAGACCCAGTACTTC. As protein: CASSLSLGQGIQETQYF.

This clonotype was observed many times. This sequence joins TRBV7-2 and TRBJ1-3; D is uncertain. The germline V gene encodes CDR1 SGHTA and CDR2 FQGNSA. The CDR3 runs to 16 residues. Deletions cut 4 bases from V and 0 bases from J, with 13 bases between. The CDR3 here is CASSSGPPYSGNTIYF. In DNA form, the CDR3 reads TGTGCCAGCAGCTCCGGACCGCCCTACTCTGGAAACACCATATATTTT.

This chain joins TRBV2 and TRBJ2-1, with 8 bases fitting TRBD2. The trim removed 6 bases at V and 3 bases at J, leaving 7 bases unmatched. The CDR3 loop spans 15 amino acids. CDR1 SNHLY and CDR2 FYNNEI come from the germline V gene. The CDR3 bases are TGTGCCAGCAGCTTCGTAGCGGGGATCTACAATGAGCAGTTCTTC. The encoded protein is CASSFVAGIYNEQFF.

This chain uses TRBV12-3 or TRBV12-4 with TRBJ2-2; D possibly corresponds to TRBD1 (6 bases). V was clipped by 7 bases and J by 4 bases, with 10 bases between them. The CDR3 runs 13 residues. This CDR3 reads CASKRGFTGELFF. CDR3 nucleotides: TGTGCCAGCAAAAGGGGGTTCACCGGGGAGCTGTTTTTT.

This chain uses TRBV6-2 or TRBV6-3 with TRBJ2-7; no clear D. V lost 10 bases and J lost 5, with 33 bases in between. The CDR3 extends over 18 amino acids. In germline, CDR1 is MNHEY, CDR2 SVGEGT. CDR3: CATRPSPIGREVTNEQYF. DNA of the CDR3: TGTGCCACCCGTCCAAGCCCGATCGGAAGGGAAGTCACCAACGAGCAGTACTTC.

V is TRBV6-5 and J is TRBJ1-2; D ambiguous. Trimming removed 8 bases from V and 8 bases from J, with 12 bases in between. Germline assignment: CDR1 MNHEY and CDR2 SVGAGI. The CDR3 is 11 residues long. CDR3 region: CASGGSNGYTF. The CDR3 DNA sequence: TGTGCCAGCGGCGGCAGCAACGGCTACACCTTC.

The rearrangement uses TRBV18 and TRBJ2-5; the D is unclear. The CDR3 spans 15 residues. The germline gives CDR1 KGHSH, CDR2 LQKENI. Trimming pared 0 bases from V and 0 bases from J, leaving 8 bases between. This CDR3 is CASSPPGADQETQYF. CDR3 DNA: TGTGCCAGCTCACCACCGGGCGCCGACCAAGAGACCCAGTACTTC.

The V gene is TRBV29-1, the J gene TRBJ1-2, with 11 positions matching TRBD1. V lost 0 bases to trimming and J lost 7 bases; unmatched junction nucleotides: 7. Germline CDR1 is SQVTM and CDR2 is ANQGSEA. The CDR3 has 15 amino acids. The CDR3 DNA sequence: TGCAGCGTTGAAGATCGGACAGGGGGCGCGTTTGGCTACACCTTC. Protein: CSVEDRTGGAFGYTF.

This clonotype has only a few counts. The chain is built from TRBV7-9 and TRBJ2-5; TRBD2 is a possible D gene (5 bases). The CDR3 loop spans 14 amino acids. From germline, CDR1 is SEHNR and CDR2 FQNEAQ (reference sequence). Trimming shortened V by 5 bases and J by 3 bases, and 13 bases separated the two germline ends. The CDR3 is CASSPTRKEETQYF. CDR3 DNA: TGTGCCAGCAGCCCTACTAGAAAAGAAGAGACCCAGTACTTC.

J is TRBJ2-7 and V is TRBV4-1; 12 nucleotides line up with TRBD2. Germline values: CDR1 MGHRA, CDR2 YSYEKL. J was trimmed by 3 bases and V by 1 base; bases with no gene match: 10. This CDR3 is built from 18 residues. The CDR3 loop is CASSQGTSGTKYYYEQYF. The CDR3 DNA reads TGCGCCAGCAGCCAAGGGACTAGCGGGACGAAATACTACTACGAGCAGTACTTC.

The rearrangement links TRBV5-6 to TRBJ1-2; no clear D gene. This CDR3 contains 14 residues. Germline lookup yields CDR1 SGHDT and CDR2 YYEEEE. The V gene lost 4 bases and the J gene lost 4 bases, with 14 bases spanning the gap. The CDR3 protein is CASSRPDSGYGYTF. The CDR3, as DNA: TGTGCCAGCAGCCGACCGGACTCCGGCTATGGCTACACCTTC. Supplemented by reference TRBV5-6 and TRBJ1-2, the full variable domain reads DAGVTQSPTHLIKTRGQQVTLRCSPKSGHDTVSWYQQALGQGPQFIFQYYEEEERQRGNFPDRFSGHQFPNYSSELNVNALLLGDSALYLCASSRPDSGYGYTFGSGTRLTVV.

This clonotype was recorded at least ten times. This chain links TRBV12-3 or TRBV12-4 with TRBJ2-1, with D unresolved. Deletions cut 1 base from V and 3 bases from J, with 10 bases between. This CDR3 region has 15 residues. The CDR3 loop is CASSLGGSVYNEQFF. The CDR3 DNA follows: TGTGCCAGCAGTTTAGGTGGAAGCGTCTACAATGAGCAGTTCTTC.

This sequence joins TRBV7-9 and TRBJ1-1; D ambiguous. The CDR3 spans 13 residues. Trimming cost V 4 bases and J 3 bases, with 9 bases left between them. CDR1 and CDR2 from the germline V gene are SEHNR and FQNEAQ (reference sequence). CDR3 nucleotide sequence: TGTGCCAGCAGCTCCCACTATTACACTGAAGCTTTCTTT. Its translation is CASSSHYYTEAFF.

The chain combines TRBV19 with TRBJ2-3; D might be TRBD2 (6 bases). Germline CDR1 and CDR2: LNHDA and SQIVND (reference sequence). The CDR3 covers 15 residues. The V and J ends lost 5 bases and 0 bases respectively, with 12 bases between them. CDR3 DNA sequence: TGTGCCAGTAGTGGGGTAGCGGCTAGCACAGATACGCAGTATTTT. This translates into CASSGVAASTDTQYF.

The rearrangement links TRBV19 to TRBJ1-2; TRBD1 agrees at 7 bases. The CDR3 has 13 amino acids. Unmatched junction bases numbered 11, after V lost 8 bases and J lost 8 bases. Germline lookup yields CDR1 LNHDA and CDR2 SQIVND (reference sequence). This CDR3 reads CASRRGQAWGYTF. In nucleotides, the CDR3 is TGTGCCAGTCGAAGGGGGCAGGCGTGGGGCTACACCTTC.

This clonotype was observed a handful of times. J is TRBJ2-7 and V is TRBV6-2 or TRBV6-3, with D possibly matching TRBD2 (5 bases). The germline V and J ends were trimmed by 0 bases and 1 base, with 13 bases remaining between them. CDR1 MNHEY and CDR2 SVGEGT come from the germline V gene. The CDR3 covers 16 residues. The CDR3 DNA is TGTGCCAGCAGTTACTCCTCTTCCGGGATATCCTACGAGCAGTACTTC. Its translation: CASSYSSSGISYEQYF.

The V gene is TRBV25-1, the J gene TRBJ2-1, with D possibly being TRBD1 (6 bases). The CDR3 extends over 15 amino acids. The V end was cut by 2 bases, the J end by 0 bases, with 8 bases between. CDR1 is MGHDK, CDR2 SYGVNS, per germline. CDR3 DNA sequence: TGTGCCAGCAGTGAAGGACAGAGCTCCTACAATGAGCAGTTCTTC. The encoded protein is CASSEGQSSYNEQFF.

This clonotype was found a few times. This chain joins TRBV18 and TRBJ1-5; the D is unclear. V lost 2 bases to trimming and J lost 1 base, with 9 bases between them. The germline V gene has CDR1 KGHSH and CDR2 LQKENI. The CDR3 runs 15 residues. The CDR3 spells CASSPSLGSNQPQHF. The CDR3 coding sequence is TGTGCCAGCTCACCAAGCCTAGGGAGCAATCAGCCCCAGCATTTT.

The chain is built from TRBV20-1 and TRBJ2-3, with 10 bases fitting TRBD2. Looked up from germline, CDR1 is DFQATT and CDR2 is SNEGSKA (reference sequence). Trimming cost V 0 bases and J 2 bases; bases outside gene matches: 11. The CDR3 runs to 18 residues. The CDR3 loop reads CSARDLAGGPAPTDTQYF. The DNA of the CDR3 is TGCAGTGCTAGAGATTTAGCGGGAGGCCCAGCCCCCACAGATACGCAGTATTTT.

This chain uses TRBV6-1 with TRBJ2-7; 8 bases align to TRBD2. The CDR3 is made up of 14 amino acids. With 2 bases clipped from V and 6 bases from J, the junction kept 6 bases outside the gene matches. Per germline, CDR1 MNHNS and CDR2 SASEGT. This CDR3 reads CASSELSGSGEQYV. In DNA, the CDR3 is TGTGCCAGCAGTGAACTGAGCGGGAGCGGCGAGCAGTACGTC.